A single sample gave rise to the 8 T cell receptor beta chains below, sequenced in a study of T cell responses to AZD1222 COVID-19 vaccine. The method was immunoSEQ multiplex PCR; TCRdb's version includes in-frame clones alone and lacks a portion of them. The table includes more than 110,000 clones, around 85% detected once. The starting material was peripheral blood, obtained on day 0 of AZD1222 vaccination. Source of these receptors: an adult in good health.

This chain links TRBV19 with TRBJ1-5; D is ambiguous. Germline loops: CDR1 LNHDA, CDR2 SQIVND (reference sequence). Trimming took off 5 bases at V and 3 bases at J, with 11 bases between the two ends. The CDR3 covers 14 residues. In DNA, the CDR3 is TGTGCCAGTAGTCCCCGGAGCCTCAATCAGCCCCAGCATTTT. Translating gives CASSPRSLNQPQHF.

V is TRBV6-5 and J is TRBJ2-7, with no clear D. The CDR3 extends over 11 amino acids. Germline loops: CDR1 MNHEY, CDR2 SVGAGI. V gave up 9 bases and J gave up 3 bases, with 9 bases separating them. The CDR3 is CASTAIYEQYF. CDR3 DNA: TGTGCCAGTACAGCCATCTACGAGCAGTACTTC.

The CDR3 coding sequence is TGCGCCAGCAGCTTGGGCGGGTCGAACACCGGGGAGCTGTTTTTT. This sequence encodes CASSLGGSNTGELFF. The rearrangement uses TRBV5-1 and TRBJ2-2; perhaps TRBD2 as D (5 bases). Trimming left V 0 bases short and J 0 bases short, with 6 bases between. Germline CDR1 SGHRS, CDR2 YFSETQ. This CDR3 region has 15 residues.

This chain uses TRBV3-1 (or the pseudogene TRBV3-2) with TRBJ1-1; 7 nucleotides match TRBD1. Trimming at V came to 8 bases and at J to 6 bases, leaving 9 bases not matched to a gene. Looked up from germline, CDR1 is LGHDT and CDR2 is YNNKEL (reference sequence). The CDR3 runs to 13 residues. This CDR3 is CASGLNRGAEAFF. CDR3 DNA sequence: TGTGCCAGCGGACTGAACAGGGGCGCTGAAGCTTTCTTT.

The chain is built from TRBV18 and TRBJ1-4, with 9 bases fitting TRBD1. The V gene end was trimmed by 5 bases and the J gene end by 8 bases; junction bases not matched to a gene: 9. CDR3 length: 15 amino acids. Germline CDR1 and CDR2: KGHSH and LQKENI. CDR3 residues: CASSVTGTGQEKLFF. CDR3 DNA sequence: TGTGCCAGCTCAGTAACCGGGACAGGGCAGGAAAAACTGTTTTTT.

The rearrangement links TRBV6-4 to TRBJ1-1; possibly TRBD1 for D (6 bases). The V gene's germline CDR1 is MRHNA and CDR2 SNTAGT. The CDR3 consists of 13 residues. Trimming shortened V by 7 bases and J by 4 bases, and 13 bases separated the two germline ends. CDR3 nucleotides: TGTGCCAGCAACCGGGGGCCTGGCACTGAAGCTTTCTTT. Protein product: CASNRGPGTEAFF.

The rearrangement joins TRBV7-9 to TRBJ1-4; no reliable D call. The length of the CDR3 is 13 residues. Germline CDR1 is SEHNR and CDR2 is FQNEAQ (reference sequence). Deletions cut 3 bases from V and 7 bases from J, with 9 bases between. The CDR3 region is CASSFGEFEKLFF. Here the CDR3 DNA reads TGTGCCAGCAGCTTCGGGGAGTTTGAAAAACTGTTTTTT.

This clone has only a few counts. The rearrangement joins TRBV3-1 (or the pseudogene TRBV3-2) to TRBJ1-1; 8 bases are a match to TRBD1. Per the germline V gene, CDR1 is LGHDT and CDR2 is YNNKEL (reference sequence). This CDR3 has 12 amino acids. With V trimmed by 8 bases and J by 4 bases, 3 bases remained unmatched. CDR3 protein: CASRTGGTEAFF. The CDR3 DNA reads TGTGCCAGCCGTACAGGGGGCACTGAAGCTTTCTTT.